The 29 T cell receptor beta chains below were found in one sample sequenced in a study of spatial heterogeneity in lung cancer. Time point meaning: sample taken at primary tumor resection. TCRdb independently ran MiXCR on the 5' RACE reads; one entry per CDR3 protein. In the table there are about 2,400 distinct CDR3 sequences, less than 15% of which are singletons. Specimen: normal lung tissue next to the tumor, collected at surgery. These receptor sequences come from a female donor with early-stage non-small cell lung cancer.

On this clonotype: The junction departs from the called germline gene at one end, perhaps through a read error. Written as DNA, the CDR3 is TGTGCCAGCAGGGAATCCGGAAACACCATATATTTT. The encoded protein is CASRESGNTIYF. The V gene is TRBV25-1, the J gene TRBJ1-3; D is ambiguous. Germline V gene data show CDR1 as MGHDK and CDR2 as SYGVNS. This CDR3 comprises 12 residues.

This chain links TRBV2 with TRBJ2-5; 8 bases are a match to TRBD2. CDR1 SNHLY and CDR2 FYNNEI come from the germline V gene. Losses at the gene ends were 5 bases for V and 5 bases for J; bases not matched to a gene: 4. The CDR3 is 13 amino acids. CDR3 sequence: CASSPAGAETQYF. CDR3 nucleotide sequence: TGTGCCAGCAGTCCAGCGGGAGCGGAGACCCAGTACTTC.

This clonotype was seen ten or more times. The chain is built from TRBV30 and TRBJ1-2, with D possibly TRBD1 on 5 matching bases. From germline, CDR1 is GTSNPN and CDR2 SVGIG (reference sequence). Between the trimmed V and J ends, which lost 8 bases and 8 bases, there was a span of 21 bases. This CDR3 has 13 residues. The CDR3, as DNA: TGTGCCGCCTCGTGGGGGGATTTGGGAGGCTACACCTTC. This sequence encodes CAASWGDLGGYTF.

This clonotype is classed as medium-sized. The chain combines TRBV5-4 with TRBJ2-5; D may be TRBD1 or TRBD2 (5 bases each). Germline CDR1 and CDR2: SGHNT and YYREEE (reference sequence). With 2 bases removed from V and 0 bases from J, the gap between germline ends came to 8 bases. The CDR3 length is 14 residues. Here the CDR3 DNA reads TGTGCCAGCAGCTTCGGGACGAACCAAGAGACCCAGTACTTC. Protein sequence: CASSFGTNQETQYF.

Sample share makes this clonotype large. The CDR3 region is CASSQAPGQGSHTQYF. CDR3 DNA sequence: TGTGCCAGCAGCCAAGCCCCGGGACAGGGGTCCCATACGCAGTATTTT. V usage is TRBV3-1 and J usage is TRBJ2-3; 10 bases agree with TRBD1. CDR1 LGHDT and CDR2 YNNKEL come from the germline V gene (reference sequence). The CDR3 sequence is 16 residues long. V dropped 1 base and J dropped 7; count of bases not matched to a gene: 8.

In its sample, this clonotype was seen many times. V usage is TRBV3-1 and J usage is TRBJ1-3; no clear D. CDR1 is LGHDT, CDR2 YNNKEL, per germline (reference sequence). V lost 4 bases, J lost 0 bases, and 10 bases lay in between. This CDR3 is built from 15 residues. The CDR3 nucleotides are TGTGCCAGCAGCCCCTACGGAAACTCTGGAAACACCATATATTTT. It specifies CASSPYGNSGNTIYF.

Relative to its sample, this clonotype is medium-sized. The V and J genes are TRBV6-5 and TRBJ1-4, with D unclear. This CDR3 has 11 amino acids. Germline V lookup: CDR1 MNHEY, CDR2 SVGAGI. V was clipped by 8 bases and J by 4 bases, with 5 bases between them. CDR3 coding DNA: TGTGCCAGCGGAAGTAATGAAAAACTGTTTTTT. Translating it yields CASGSNEKLFF.

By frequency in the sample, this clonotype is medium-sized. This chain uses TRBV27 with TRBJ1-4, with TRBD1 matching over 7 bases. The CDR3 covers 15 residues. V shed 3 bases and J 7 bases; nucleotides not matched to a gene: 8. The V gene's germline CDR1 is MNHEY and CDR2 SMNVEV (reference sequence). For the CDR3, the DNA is TGTGCCAGCAGTTTGACAGGGCTTGGAGGTGAAAAACTGTTTTTT. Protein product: CASSLTGLGGEKLFF.

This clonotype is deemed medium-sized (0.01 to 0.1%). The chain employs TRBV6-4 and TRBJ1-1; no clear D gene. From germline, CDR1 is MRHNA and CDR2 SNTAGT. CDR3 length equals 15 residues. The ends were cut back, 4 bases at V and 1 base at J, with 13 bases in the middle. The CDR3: CASSAGRNENTEAFF. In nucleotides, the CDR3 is TGTGCCAGCAGTGCCGGACGGAACGAGAACACTGAAGCTTTCTTT.

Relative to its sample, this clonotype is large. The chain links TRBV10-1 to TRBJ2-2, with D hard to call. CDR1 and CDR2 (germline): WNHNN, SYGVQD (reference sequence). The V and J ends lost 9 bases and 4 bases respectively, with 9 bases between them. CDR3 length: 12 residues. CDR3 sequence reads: CASSVGTGELFF. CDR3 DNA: TGCGCCAGTTCTGTCGGCACCGGGGAGCTGTTTTTT.

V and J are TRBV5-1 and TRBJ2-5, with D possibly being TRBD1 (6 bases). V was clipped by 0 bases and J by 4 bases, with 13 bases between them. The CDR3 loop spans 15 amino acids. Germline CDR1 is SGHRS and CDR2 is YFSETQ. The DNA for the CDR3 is TGCGCCAGCAGCTTGGGTGGGACAACCCGAGAGACCCAGTACTTC. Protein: CASSLGGTTRETQYF. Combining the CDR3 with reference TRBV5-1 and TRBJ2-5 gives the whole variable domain KAGVTQTPRYLIKTRGQQVTLSCSPISGHRSVSWYQQTPGQGLQFLFEYFSETQRNKGNFPGRFSGRQFSNSRSEMNVSTLELGDSALYLCASSLGGTTRETQYFGPGTRLLVL.

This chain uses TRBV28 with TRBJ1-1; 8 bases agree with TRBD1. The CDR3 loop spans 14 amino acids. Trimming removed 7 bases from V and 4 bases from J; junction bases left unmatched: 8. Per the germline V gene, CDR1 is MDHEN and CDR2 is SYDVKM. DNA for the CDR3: TGTGCCAGCATTCAGACAGGGGCGGGCACTGAAGCTTTCTTT. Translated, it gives CASIQTGAGTEAFF.

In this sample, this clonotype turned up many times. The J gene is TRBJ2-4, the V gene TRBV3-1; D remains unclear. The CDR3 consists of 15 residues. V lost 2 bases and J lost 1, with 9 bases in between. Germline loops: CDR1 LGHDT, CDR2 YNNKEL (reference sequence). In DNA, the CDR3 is TGTGCCAGCAGCCAATGGCTCGGGGCCAAAAACATTCAGTACTTC. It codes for CASSQWLGAKNIQYF.

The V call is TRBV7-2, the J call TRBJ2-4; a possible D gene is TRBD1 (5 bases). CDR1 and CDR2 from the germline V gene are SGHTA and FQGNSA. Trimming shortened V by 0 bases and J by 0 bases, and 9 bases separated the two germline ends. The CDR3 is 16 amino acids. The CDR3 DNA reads TGTGCCAGCAGCTTAGCAGAGACAGCAGCCAAAAACATTCAGTACTTC. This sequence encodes CASSLAETAAKNIQYF. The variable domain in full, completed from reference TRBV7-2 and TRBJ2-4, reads GAGVSQSPSNKVTEKGKDVELRCDPISGHTALYWYRQSLGQGLEFLIYFQGNSAPDKSGLPSDRFSAERTGGSVSTLTIQRTQQEDSAVYLCASSLAETAAKNIQYFGAGTRLSVL.

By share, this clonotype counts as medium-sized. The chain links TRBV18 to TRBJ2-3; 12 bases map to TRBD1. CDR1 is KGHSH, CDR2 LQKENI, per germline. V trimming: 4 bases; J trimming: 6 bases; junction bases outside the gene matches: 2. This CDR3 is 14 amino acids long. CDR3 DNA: TGTGCCAGCTCACTGGGACAGGGGGCTGATACGCAGTATTTT. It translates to CASSLGQGADTQYF.

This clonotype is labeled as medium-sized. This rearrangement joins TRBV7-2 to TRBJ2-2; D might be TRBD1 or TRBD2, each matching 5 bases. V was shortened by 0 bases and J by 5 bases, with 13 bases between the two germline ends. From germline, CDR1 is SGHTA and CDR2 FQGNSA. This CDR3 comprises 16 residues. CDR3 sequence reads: CASSLAGTGLTGELFF. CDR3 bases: TGTGCCAGCAGCTTAGCCGGGACGGGGCTTACCGGGGAGCTGTTTTTT.

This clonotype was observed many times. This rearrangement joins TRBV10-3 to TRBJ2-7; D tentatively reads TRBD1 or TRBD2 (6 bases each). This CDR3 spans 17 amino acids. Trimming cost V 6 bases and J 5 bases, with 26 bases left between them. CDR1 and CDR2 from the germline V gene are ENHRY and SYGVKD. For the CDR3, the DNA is TGTGCCATCAGGGGGGGCGTTCAGGGGCCCCGGGGGAACGAGCAGTACTTC. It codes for CAIRGGVQGPRGNEQYF.

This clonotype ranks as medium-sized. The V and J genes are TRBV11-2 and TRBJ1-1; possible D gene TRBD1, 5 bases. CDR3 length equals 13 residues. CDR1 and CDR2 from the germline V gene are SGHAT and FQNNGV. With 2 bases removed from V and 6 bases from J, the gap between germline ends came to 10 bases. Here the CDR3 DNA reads TGTGCCAGCAGCTTAAAGACAGCGTCTGAAGCTTTCTTT. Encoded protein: CASSLKTASEAFF. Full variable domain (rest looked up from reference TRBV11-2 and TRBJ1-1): EAGVAQSPRYKIIEKRQSVAFWCNPISGHATLYWYQQILGQGPKLLIQFQNNGVVDDSQLPKDRFSAERLKGVDSTLKIQPAKLEDSAVYLCASSLKTASEAFFGQGTRLTVV.

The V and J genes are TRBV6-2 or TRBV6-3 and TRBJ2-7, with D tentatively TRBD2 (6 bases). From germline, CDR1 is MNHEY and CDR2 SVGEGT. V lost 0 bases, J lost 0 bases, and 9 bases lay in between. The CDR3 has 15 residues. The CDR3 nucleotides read TGTGCCAGCAGTTACTCCGGGAGCAGCTCCTACGAGCAGTACGTC. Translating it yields CASSYSGSSSYEQYV.

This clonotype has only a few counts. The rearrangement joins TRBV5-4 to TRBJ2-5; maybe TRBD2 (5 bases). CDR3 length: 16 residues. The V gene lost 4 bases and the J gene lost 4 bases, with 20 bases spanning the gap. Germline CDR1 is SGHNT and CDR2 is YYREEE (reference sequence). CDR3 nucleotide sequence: TGTGCCAGCAGCCCATTTCCCACGGGAAGTGGAGAGACCCAGTACTTC. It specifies CASSPFPTGSGETQYF.

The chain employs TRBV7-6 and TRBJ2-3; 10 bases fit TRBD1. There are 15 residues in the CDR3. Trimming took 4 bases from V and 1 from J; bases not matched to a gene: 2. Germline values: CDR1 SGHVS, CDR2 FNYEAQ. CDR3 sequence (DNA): TGTGCCAGCAGCTCCGGACAGGGGGGCACAGATACGCAGTATTTT. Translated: CASSSGQGGTDTQYF.

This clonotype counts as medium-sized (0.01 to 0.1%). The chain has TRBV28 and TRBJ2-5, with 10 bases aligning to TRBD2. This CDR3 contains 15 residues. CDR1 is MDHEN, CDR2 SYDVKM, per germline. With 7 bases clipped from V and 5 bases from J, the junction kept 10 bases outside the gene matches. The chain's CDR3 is CASTALAGGRETQYF. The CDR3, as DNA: TGTGCCAGCACCGCCTTAGCGGGGGGTAGGGAGACCCAGTACTTC.

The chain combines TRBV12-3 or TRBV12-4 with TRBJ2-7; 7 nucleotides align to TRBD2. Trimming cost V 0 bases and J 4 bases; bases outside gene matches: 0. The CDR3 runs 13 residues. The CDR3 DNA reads TGTGCCAGCAGTTTAGCGCGGGAGTACGAGCAGTACTTC. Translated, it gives CASSLAREYEQYF.

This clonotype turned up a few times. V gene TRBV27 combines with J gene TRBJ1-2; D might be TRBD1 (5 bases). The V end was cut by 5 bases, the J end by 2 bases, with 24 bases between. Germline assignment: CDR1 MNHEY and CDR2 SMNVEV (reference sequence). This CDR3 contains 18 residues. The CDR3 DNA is TGTGCCAGCAGTACCCGGGATGCGACAGCCCGGGGGAACTATGGCTACACCTTC. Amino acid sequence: CASSTRDATARGNYGYTF.

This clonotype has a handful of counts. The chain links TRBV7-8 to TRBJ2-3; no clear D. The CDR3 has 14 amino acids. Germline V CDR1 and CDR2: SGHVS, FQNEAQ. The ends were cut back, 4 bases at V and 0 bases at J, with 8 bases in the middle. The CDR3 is CASSWDPSTDTQYF. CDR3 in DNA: TGTGCCAGCAGCTGGGATCCTAGCACAGATACGCAGTATTTT. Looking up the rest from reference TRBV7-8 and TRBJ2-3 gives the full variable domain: GAGVSQSPRYKVAKRGQDVALRCDPISGHVSLFWYQQALGQGPEFLTYFQNEAQLDKSGLPSDRFFAERPEGSVSTLKIQRTQQEDSAVYLCASSWDPSTDTQYFGPGTRLTVL.

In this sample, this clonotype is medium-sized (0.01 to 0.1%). The CDR3 region is CASSPSGGPRDTQYF. CDR3 nucleotide sequence: TGTGCCAGCAGCCCTAGCGGGGGGCCCCGGGATACGCAGTATTTT. The V call is TRBV7-9, the J call TRBJ2-3, with 11 bases aligning to TRBD2. This CDR3 spans 15 amino acids. CDR1 and CDR2 from the germline V gene are SEHNR and FQNEAQ (reference sequence). V trimming: 5 bases; J trimming: 6 bases; junction bases outside the gene matches: 7.

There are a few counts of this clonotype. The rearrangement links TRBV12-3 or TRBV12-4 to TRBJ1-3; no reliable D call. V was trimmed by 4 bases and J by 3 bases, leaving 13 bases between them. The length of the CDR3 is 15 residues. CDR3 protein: CASSSTVLGGNTIYF. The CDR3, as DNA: TGTGCCAGCAGTTCCACGGTCCTTGGTGGAAACACCATATATTTT.

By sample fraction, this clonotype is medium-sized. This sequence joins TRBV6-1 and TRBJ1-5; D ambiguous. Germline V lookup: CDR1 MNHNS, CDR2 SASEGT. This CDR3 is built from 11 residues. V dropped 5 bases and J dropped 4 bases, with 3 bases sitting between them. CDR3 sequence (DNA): TGTGCCAGCAGTCATAATCAGCCCCAGCATTTT. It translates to CASSHNQPQHF.

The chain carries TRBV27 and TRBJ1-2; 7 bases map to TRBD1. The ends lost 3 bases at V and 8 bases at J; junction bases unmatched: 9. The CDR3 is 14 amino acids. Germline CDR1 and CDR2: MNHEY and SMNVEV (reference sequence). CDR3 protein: CASSFYRGVGGYTF. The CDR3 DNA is TGTGCCAGCAGTTTCTACAGGGGCGTCGGAGGCTACACCTTC.